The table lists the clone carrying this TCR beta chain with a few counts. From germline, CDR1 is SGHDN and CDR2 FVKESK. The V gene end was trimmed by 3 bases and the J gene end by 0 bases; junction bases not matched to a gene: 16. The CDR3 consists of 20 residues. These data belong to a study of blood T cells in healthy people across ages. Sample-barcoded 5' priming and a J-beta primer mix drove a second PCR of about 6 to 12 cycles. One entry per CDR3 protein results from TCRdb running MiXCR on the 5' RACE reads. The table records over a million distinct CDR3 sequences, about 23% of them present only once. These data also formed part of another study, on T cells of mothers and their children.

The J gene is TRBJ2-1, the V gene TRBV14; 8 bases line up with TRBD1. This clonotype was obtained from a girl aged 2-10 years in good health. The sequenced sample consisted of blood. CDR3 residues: CASSHPGGARNYPSYNEQFF. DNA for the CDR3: TGTGCCAGCAGCCATCCAGGGGGCGCGCGAAACTACCCCTCCTACAATGAGCAGTTCTTC.